This TCR beta chain was found in a study of T cells after yellow fever vaccination. Regarding this clonotype: Its antigen is unknown.

Study-level results: Across the CD4 and CD8 compartments, a small share of clonotypes was present in both.

The CDR3 has 13 amino acids. The V gene's germline CDR1 is SGDLS and CDR2 YYNGEE. The V gene lost 3 bases and the J gene lost 6 bases, with 10 bases spanning the gap. The study made its TCR cDNA through 5'RACE template switching. That step introduced a universal primer site along with UMIs. MiXCR, applied by TCRdb to the 5' RACE reads, yields one record per CDR3 protein. The sample lists a few hundred thousand distinct CDR3 sequences, roughly 7.5% occurring once. The genes are TRBV9 and TRBJ2-1, with no clear D. The TCR was taken from a young man who received the YFV17D yellow fever vaccine. The sample was PBMCs, taken about 49 days after the first yellow fever vaccination. The CDR3 is CASSDRQRNEQFF. CDR3 sequence (DNA): TGTGCCAGCAGCGATCGACAACGCAATGAGCAGTTCTTC.